What follows are 17 T cell receptor beta chains derived from one specimen sequenced in a study of tumor-infiltrating lymphocytes in primary liver carcinoma. From approximately 20-30 mg of unsorted bulk tissue, DNA and RNA were co-extracted together. cDNA specific to TCR beta was made from around 530 ng of total RNA, with a constant-region primer employed for priming. Slightly modified ARM-PCR served as the procedure for the TCR beta libraries. These libraries came from three rounds of nested multiplex PCR. With TRBV1-TRBV30 forward primers and a C-beta reverse primer, the first two PCR rounds were run for nine to eleven cycles each. TCRdb passed the multiplex PCR reads through MiXCR, listing each CDR3 protein once. The repertoire holds about 200,000 distinct CDR3 sequences, with around 85% as singletons. Sequenced sample: tumor tissue from primary liver carcinoma. These receptors were collected from a man aged 35 to 55 with primary liver carcinoma and hepatitis B virus infection.

Remarks on this clonotype: At one end, the junction sequence differs from germline, possibly due to a read error. The genes are TRBV11-1 and TRBJ2-3; D might be TRBD2 (5 bases). The CDR3 has 15 amino acids. The V gene's germline CDR1 is SGHAT and CDR2 FQDESV (reference sequence). This CDR3 is CASGLPRESTDMQYF. The CDR3 DNA is TGTGCCAGCGGTTTGCCGAGGGAGAGTACAGATATGCAGTATTTT.

The count of this clonotype is one. The junction shows a germline mismatch at one end, possibly a read error. The chain is built from TRBV6-1 and TRBJ1-5, with TRBD1 matching over 7 bases. CDR3 size: 15 residues. CDR1 MNHNS and CDR2 SASEGT come from the germline V gene. For the CDR3, the DNA is TGTGCCAGCAGTGTAATGACAGGGAGCGATAAGCCCCAGCTTTTT. Protein sequence: CASSVMTGSDKPQLF.

For this clonotype: A much larger clone sits a single nucleotide away, making a read error possible. This chain uses TRBV25-1 with TRBJ1-5, with TRBD1 as a possible D gene (5 bases). Germline CDR1 is MGHDK and CDR2 is SYGVNS. The V end was cut by 7 bases, the J end by 2 bases, with 24 bases between. The CDR3 contains 18 residues. The CDR3 sequence: CASTTGAGPPLGNQPQHF. As DNA, the CDR3 is TGTGCCAGCACCACCGGGGCAGGGCCCCCTTTGGGCAATCAGCCCCAGCATTTT.

Note on this clonotype: Lacking the conserved final phenylalanine or tryptophan, this CDR3 likely reflects a read error. The chain links TRBV6-2 or TRBV6-3 to TRBJ2-7, with TRBD2 as a possible D gene (5 bases). This CDR3 has 16 residues. CDR1 and CDR2 from the germline V gene are MNHEY and SVGEGT. CDR3 in DNA: TGTGCCAGCACTTACTCCGAGGGCAGCCCCCACCTCGAGCAGTACTTA. It codes for CASTYSEGSPHLEQYL.

Comments on this clonotype: Compared with germline, one end of the junction differs, possibly owing to a read error. This chain uses TRBV6-1 with TRBJ1-1; tentatively, D is TRBD1 (5 bases). Germline V gene data show CDR1 as MNHNS and CDR2 as SASEGT. CDR3 size: 12 residues. This CDR3 reads CATQEVNTETLF. The DNA of the CDR3 is TGTGCCACACAGGAGGTGAACACTGAAACTCTCTTT.

In the case of this clonotype: Likely a read error: the CDR3 ends without its conserved phenylalanine or tryptophan. The chain combines TRBV11-2 with TRBJ2-2; D is unresolved. CDR3 length equals 13 residues. V was clipped by 7 bases and J by 5 bases, with 11 bases between them. From germline, CDR1 is SGHAT and CDR2 FQNNGV. CDR3 sequence (DNA): TGTGCCAGCAACCATGGTGTGACCGGGGAGCTGTTTTTA. It is translated as CASNHGVTGELFL.

The chain has TRBV2 and TRBJ1-5; D uncertain. CDR3 length: 13 residues. Germline-derived CDR1 and CDR2 are SNHLY and FYNNEI. The V end lost 2 bases, the J end lost 2 bases, and 4 bases lay between the germline ends. CDR3 in amino acids: CASSELRNQPQHF. The CDR3 nucleotides are TGTGCCAGCAGTGAATTACGCAATCAGCCCCAGCATTTT.

To note about this clonotype: At one end the junction does not follow the germline gene, possibly because of a read error. The chain employs TRBV14 and TRBJ2-2; D is tentatively TRBD1 or TRBD2 (5 bases each). Per the germline V gene, CDR1 is SGHDN and CDR2 is FVKESK. The CDR3 sequence is 16 residues long. This CDR3 reads CTSSQFGTPGAGELFF. DNA of the CDR3: TGTACCAGCAGCCAGTTCGGGACCCCGGGTGCCGGGGAGCTGTTTTTT.

Comment on this clonotype: The CDR3 does not close with the conserved phenylalanine or tryptophan, likely indicating a read error. This sequence joins TRBV11-3 and TRBJ2-1; D is ambiguous. The CDR3 is 14 amino acids. CDR1 and CDR2 from the germline V gene are SGHNT and YENEEA. CDR3 coding DNA: TGTGGCAGCAGCTTAGGCGTGTCGAACAATGAGCAGTTCCTC. Its protein is CGSSLGVSNNEQFL.

With respect to this clonotype: The germline gene is not matched at one end of the junction; a read error may be the cause. The V gene is TRBV6-5, the J gene TRBJ2-6, with 7 positions matching TRBD1. The CDR3 is 19 amino acids. Germline CDR1 and CDR2: MNHEY and SVGAGI. The CDR3 spells CASSESWDRVSSRANVLTF. CDR3 in DNA: TGTGCCAGCAGTGAATCCTGGGACAGAGTGTCCTCTAGGGCCAACGTCCTGACTTTC.

Of note for this clonotype: This likely comes from a read error, as the CDR3 has no conserved phenylalanine or tryptophan at its end. The V and J genes are TRBV11-2 and TRBJ2-2; no firm D call. Germline CDR1 reads SGHAT; CDR2 reads FQNNGV. The CDR3 runs 14 residues. The V and J ends lost 6 bases and 3 bases respectively, with 11 bases between them. The CDR3 coding sequence is TGTGCCAGCAGAACAGACTCGGACACCGGGGAGCTGTTTCTC. As protein: CASRTDSDTGELFL.

In the case of this clonotype: Compared with germline, one end of the junction differs, possibly owing to a read error. The rearrangement uses TRBV12-3 or TRBV12-4 and TRBJ2-3; D is perhaps TRBD2 (6 bases). There are 15 residues in the CDR3. The CDR3 nucleotides are TGTGCCAGCACCCCTAGTCGGGGGTTGGCAGATAAGCAGTATTTT. Its translation: CASTPSRGLADKQYF.

In regard to this clonotype: One end of the junction fails to match germline, which may point to a read error. The CDR3 DNA reads TGTGCCAGCAGGCAAGAAGGTATGGTTACGTACCAAGAGACCCAGTACTTC. It specifies CASRQEGMVTYQETQYF. The chain couples TRBV4-2 to TRBJ2-5, with D unclear. CDR3 length equals 17 residues. In germline, CDR1 is LGHNA, CDR2 YNFKEQ.

This clonotype was counted a few times. Compared with germline, one end of the junction differs, possibly owing to a read error. This chain joins TRBV5-5 and TRBJ2-7; D may match TRBD1 or TRBD2 (5 bases each). Germline assignment: CDR1 SGHKS and CDR2 YYEKEE (reference sequence). This CDR3 spans 13 amino acids. For the CDR3, the DNA is TGTGCCAGCGGCCGGGGACGGAGCTACGAGCAGAACTTC. Translating gives CASGRGRSYEQNF.

On this clonotype: The junction departs from germline at one end; a sequencing error may be responsible. CDR3 sequence (DNA): TGCGCCAGCAGCCTCGAGACAGGGGAAAGAGAGAACCAGTACTTC. Its translation is CASSLETGERENQYF. The chain joins TRBV11-3 to TRBJ2-5; 8 bases match TRBD1. The CDR3 is 15 residues long. Germline assignment: CDR1 SGHNT and CDR2 YENEEA.

Regarding this clonotype: A much larger clone lies one base from this, so it may be a read error. The chain joins TRBV7-9 to TRBJ2-7, with a weak D call TRBD2 (6 bases). Germline V gene data show CDR1 as SEHNR and CDR2 as FQNEAQ (reference sequence). V gave up 5 bases and J gave up 8 bases, with 19 bases separating them. This CDR3 has 14 residues. CDR3 residues: CASSIQGGAGKQYF. In DNA form, the CDR3 reads TGTGCCAGCAGCATTCAGGGAGGCGCCGGGAAGCAGTACTTC.

As regards this clonotype: Sequence at one end of the junction differs from germline and may be a read error. The chain uses TRBV29-1 and TRBJ2-3; 10 bases are shared with TRBD2. Germline V gives CDR1 SQVTM, CDR2 ANQGSEA. The CDR3 loop spans 13 amino acids. The CDR3: CSAQRGGTDTHYF. The CDR3 nucleotides are TGCAGCGCTCAGCGGGGGGGCACAGATACGCACTATTTT.